The entry below describes one T cell receptor (beta chain). Clones were sequenced by immunoSEQ multiplex PCR, and TCRdb holds only the in-frame ones, with some missing. The table shows about 88,000 clones, with 65% to 90% occurring only once. This sample was taken from a study of radiation and T cells in renal cell carcinoma. Time point given: baseline pretreatment blood. The treatment was: 15 Gy SBRT to primary tumor, nephrectomy 4 weeks later. The CDR3 consists of 15 residues. The V gene's germline CDR1 is WSHSY and CDR2 SAAADI. The germline V and J ends were trimmed by 0 bases and 3 bases, with 9 bases remaining between them.

The V call is TRBV10-2, the J call TRBJ1-5; TRBD1 might be the D (5 bases). The clonotype originates from a man aged 45-60 years with renal cell carcinoma. The sample in question was blood, obtained from a patient whose treatment included radiotherapy and nephrectomy. CDR3 in DNA: TGCGCCAGCAGTGAGTCCGGGACGCTCAATCAGCCCCAGCATTTT. This encodes CASSESGTLNQPQHF.